The clone carrying this T cell receptor (beta chain) has only a few counts. The target antigen is unknown. The data were obtained in a study of blood T cells in healthy people across ages. Study-level background: Through template switching, about one barcoded beta molecule was captured per two T cells, as measured in model experiments. Findings and limits, study-wide: Compared with aged donors, long-lived donors showed fewer expanded clones, suggesting selection. Roughly linear age-related decline in beta diversity appeared, significant by age about 40.

A second PCR of roughly 6 to 12 cycles used a sample-barcoded 5' primer and a J-beta primer mix. TCRdb re-derived calls from the 5' RACE reads in MiXCR, one entry per CDR3 protein. The profile shows 1 million or so distinct CDR3 sequences, 40% to 50% of them singletons. This sequence was found in an older woman in good health. The sequenced sample consisted of blood.

This CDR3 reads CASSQDPPGAGGTDTQYF. In nucleotides, the CDR3 is TGCGCCAGCAGCCAAGATCCTCCAGGGGCAGGTGGCACAGATACGCAGTATTTT. The chain carries TRBV4-1 and TRBJ2-3; the D gene is possibly TRBD1 (6 bases). The length of the CDR3 is 18 residues. The germline V and J ends were trimmed by 0 bases and 1 base, with 17 bases remaining between them. CDR1 MGHRA and CDR2 YSYEKL come from the germline V gene.